This TCR beta chain was sequenced for a study of CD8+CD57+ T cells in acquired aplastic anemia. Study-level information: Mean yield of DNA from sorted CD4+ and CD8+ cells was roughly 3.2 ug. Study-wide results and limits: There were roughly 30 CD8+ CDR3 sequences that occurred in both patients and controls. Between the patient and control groups, CD8+ Simpson's diversity did not differ significantly.

Patients picked for sequencing had shown CD8+CD57+ cell expansion detected by flow cytometry. Among the patients, none had received any therapy at the time of blood sampling. For CDR3 and TCR beta VDJ profiling, genomic DNA was the template used. TCRdb re-called the reads with MiXCR, one entry per CDR3 protein. The data show 150,000 to 180,000 distinct CDR3 sequences, with 40% to 65% seen just once and 10% to 15% held by the top ten. Deletions cut 8 bases from V and 4 bases from J, with 12 bases between. Germline loops: CDR1 ENHRY, CDR2 SYGVKD. The CDR3 runs 13 residues. As regards this clonotype: No antigen is known for it.

The TCR originated in a human donor with aplastic anemia. The V gene is TRBV10-3, the J gene TRBJ1-5; perhaps TRBD1 as D (5 bases). Sequencing was performed on sorted CD4+, CD8+, or CD8+CD57+ T cells (not recorded which) from PBMCs. The CDR3 sequence: CAIGWGDNQPQHF. In DNA form, the CDR3 reads TGTGCCATCGGTTGGGGGGATAATCAGCCCCAGCATTTT.